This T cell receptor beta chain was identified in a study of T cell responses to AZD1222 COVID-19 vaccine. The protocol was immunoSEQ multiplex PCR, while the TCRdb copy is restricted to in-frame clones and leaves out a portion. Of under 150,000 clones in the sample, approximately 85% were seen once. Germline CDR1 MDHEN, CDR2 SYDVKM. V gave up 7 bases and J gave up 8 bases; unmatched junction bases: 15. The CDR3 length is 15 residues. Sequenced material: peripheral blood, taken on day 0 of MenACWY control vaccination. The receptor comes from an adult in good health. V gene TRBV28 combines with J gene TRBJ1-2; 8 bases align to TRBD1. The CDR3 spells CASTIGGTGPKGYTF. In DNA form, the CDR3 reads TGTGCCAGCACCATAGGGGGGACAGGTCCTAAAGGCTACACCTTC.